This note documents a single T cell receptor (beta chain) sequence. Its specificity is not known. The data were obtained in a study of graft-versus-host responses after intestinal transplantation. Study information: Transplants were multivisceral, liver-intestinal, or isolated intestinal. Anti-thymocyte globulin was used for induction in all recipients, who then took tacrolimus and steroids for approximately 3 years.

The protocol was immunoSEQ multiplex PCR, while the TCRdb copy is restricted to in-frame clones and leaves out a portion. This sample yields tens of thousands of clones, of which roughly 90% are seen a single time; around 2.3% belongs to the top ten. This CDR3 has 14 amino acids. CDR1 is MNHNS, CDR2 SASEGT, per germline. Trimming took off 5 bases at V and 5 bases at J, with 12 bases between the two ends. The sequencing used unstimulated CD8+ T cells sorted from spleen or lymph node cells, collected before intestinal transplant. The TCR was taken from a human donor who received an intestinal transplant. This chain links TRBV6-1 with TRBJ1-4; D perhaps matches TRBD1 (5 bases). CDR3 protein: CASSTGRGNEKLFF. CDR3 DNA sequence: TGTGCCAGCAGTACCGGGAGGGGAAATGAAAAACTGTTTTTT.